This TCR beta chain is from a study of T cell responses to AZD1222 COVID-19 vaccine. TCRdb keeps only in-frame clones here, not all; method: immunoSEQ multiplex PCR. The repertoire holds more than 150,000 clones, more than 75% seen once, with roughly a quarter in the top ten. The CDR3 runs to 13 residues. The germline gives CDR1 SEHNR, CDR2 FQNEAQ (reference sequence). V was trimmed by 5 bases and J by 7 bases, leaving 14 bases between them. The rearrangement joins TRBV7-9 to TRBJ1-1; maybe TRBD1 (6 bases). The material sequenced was peripheral blood, taken 28 days after the second AZD1222 dose. The origin of this receptor is an adult who received the AZD1222 COVID-19 vaccine. The DNA for the CDR3 is TGTGCCAGCAGCCCCCACAACAGGGATGAAGCTTTCTTT. Protein: CASSPHNRDEAFF.